The 24 T cell receptor beta chains listed next were all sequenced from one sample in a study of CD8 T cells in ankylosing spondylitis. General study results and limits: A motif in TCR beta, a set of eight or nine highly homologous variants, appeared characteristic of ankylosing spondylitis blood.

Which antigens these TCRs recognize remains unknown. TCRdb re-called the 5' RACE reads with MiXCR, one entry per CDR3 protein. The sample contains 400,000 to 450,000 distinct CDR3 sequences, 17% of which appear only once. What was sequenced was blood, either unsorted or a sorted T cell fraction (not recorded which). The source is a male donor with ankylosing spondylitis.

Only a few counts were recorded for this clonotype. The chain carries TRBV4-1 and TRBJ2-3; TRBD2 matches 10 bases. From germline, CDR1 is MGHRA and CDR2 YSYEKL. The CDR3 spans 20 residues. Trimming took 0 bases from V and 0 from J; bases not matched to a gene: 12. CDR3 nucleotides: TGCGCCAGCAGCCAAGATTGGGCTAGCGGGGGCTCCTCTAGCACAGATACGCAGTATTTT. Residues: CASSQDWASGGSSSTDTQYF.

This clonotype was seen more than once but under ten times. This chain links TRBV6-1 with TRBJ2-3; weak D call: TRBD1 (6 bases). From germline, CDR1 is MNHNS and CDR2 SASEGT. CDR3 length: 15 residues. The V end lost 0 bases, the J end lost 4 bases, and 11 bases lay between the germline ends. CDR3 region: CASSEARDKADTQYF. CDR3 sequence (DNA): TGTGCCAGCAGTGAAGCTCGGGACAAAGCAGATACGCAGTATTTT.

This clonotype was seen a few times. The chain uses TRBV6-5 and TRBJ2-6; D call uncertain. Germline V CDR1 and CDR2: MNHEY, SVGAGI. The V and J ends lost 2 bases and 0 bases respectively, with 11 bases between them. The CDR3 has 17 amino acids. The CDR3 region has the DNA TGTGCCAGCAGTTACCAGGCAGCCAGCTCTGGGGCCAACGTCCTGACTTTC. This translates into CASSYQAASSGANVLTF.

V is TRBV3-1 and J is TRBJ2-3; D ambiguous. Germline CDR1 and CDR2: LGHDT and YNNKEL (reference sequence). The CDR3 contains 14 residues. The CDR3 region is CTARPPPHTDTQYF. The CDR3 DNA sequence: TGTACCGCCAGACCCCCTCCACACACAGATACGCAGTATTTT.

This clonotype has more than one count but fewer than ten. This chain links TRBV28 with TRBJ2-3, with unresolved D. CDR3 length: 16 amino acids. With 7 bases removed from V and 0 bases from J, the gap between germline ends came to 17 bases. CDR1 is MDHEN and CDR2 is SYDVKM in the germline V gene. The CDR3 DNA sequence: TGTGCCAGCAACCGGGCCCAGCGTTTGAGCACAGATACGCAGTATTTT. Its protein product is CASNRAQRLSTDTQYF. Full variable domain (remainder filled in from reference TRBV28 and TRBJ2-3): DVKVTQSSRYLVKRTGEKVFLECVQDMDHENMFWYRQDPGLGLRLIYFSYDVKMKEKGDIPEGYSVSREKKERFSLILESASTNQTSMYLCASNRAQRLSTDTQYFGPGTRLTVL.

The chain carries TRBV28 and TRBJ2-7; 9 bases match TRBD1. The germline gives CDR1 MDHEN, CDR2 SYDVKM. The J segment lost 3 bases and the V segment lost 8 bases, leaving 11 bases of the junction unmatched. CDR3 length equals 15 residues. CDR3 protein: CASVPGTGLVYEQYF. As DNA, the CDR3 is TGTGCCAGCGTCCCCGGGACAGGGTTAGTCTACGAGCAGTACTTC.

The chain combines TRBV5-1 with TRBJ2-1; D is possibly TRBD2 (6 bases). The V and J ends lost 3 bases and 3 bases respectively, with 13 bases between them. CDR1 SGHRS and CDR2 YFSETQ come from the germline V gene. The CDR3 consists of 15 residues. CDR3 sequence reads: CASSSRDSSYNEQFF. For the CDR3, the DNA is TGCGCCAGCAGCTCCCGGGACTCAAGCTACAATGAGCAGTTCTTC.

The sample holds many counts of this clonotype. This chain links TRBV29-1 with TRBJ2-5; 8 bases are a match to TRBD1. CDR3 size: 14 residues. V shed 7 bases and J 8 bases; nucleotides not matched to a gene: 15. CDR1 is SQVTM, CDR2 ANQGSEA, per germline. CDR3 sequence reads: CSARPGQGSATQYF. The CDR3 DNA follows: TGCAGCGCACGCCCTGGACAGGGATCTGCAACCCAGTACTTC.

V gene TRBV20-1 combines with J gene TRBJ2-4, with TRBD2 matching 10 bases. Germline V CDR1 and CDR2: DFQATT, SNEGSKA (reference sequence). V lost 6 bases, J lost 1 base, and 9 bases stayed unmatched. This CDR3 spans 16 amino acids. CDR3 amino acids: CSARNLAGDAKNIQYF. In nucleotides, the CDR3 is TGCAGTGCGAGAAACCTAGCGGGAGACGCCAAAAACATTCAGTACTTC.

J is TRBJ2-7 and V is TRBV7-9, with D maybe TRBD2 (5 bases). This CDR3 region has 12 residues. Per the germline V gene, CDR1 is SEHNR and CDR2 is FQNEAQ (reference sequence). Trimming took 5 bases from V and 5 from J, leaving 10 bases between them. CDR3: CASSHTSNEQYF. CDR3 nucleotides: TGTGCCAGCAGCCACACTAGTAACGAGCAGTACTTC.

The rearrangement links TRBV7-2 to TRBJ2-2; TRBD1 aligns across 8 bases. V lost 2 bases to trimming and J lost 3 bases; unmatched junction nucleotides: 2. Germline lookup yields CDR1 SGHTA and CDR2 FQGNSA. The CDR3 is 15 amino acids. The CDR3 region is CASSLRQGHTGELFF. In DNA form, the CDR3 reads TGTGCCAGCAGCTTAAGACAGGGGCACACCGGGGAGCTGTTTTTT.

The chain links TRBV9 to TRBJ2-7; D is undetermined. This CDR3 region has 13 residues. V shed 0 bases and J shed 4 bases, with 8 bases lying between them. Germline V gives CDR1 SGDLS, CDR2 YYNGEE. This CDR3 reads CASSVGGDYEQYF. The DNA for the CDR3 is TGTGCCAGCAGCGTAGGCGGAGATTACGAGCAGTACTTC.

There are a few counts of this clonotype. The gene calls are TRBV12-3 or TRBV12-4 and TRBJ2-7; D is uncertain. The ends were cut back, 2 bases at V and 1 base at J, with 12 bases in the middle. The CDR3 covers 15 residues. CDR3 DNA: TGTGCCAGCAGTTTATACGGCGGTTTATCCTACGAGCAGTACTTC. It codes for CASSLYGGLSYEQYF.

The chain couples TRBV24-1 to TRBJ2-1; possibly TRBD2 for D (6 bases). Per the germline V gene, CDR1 is KGHDR and CDR2 is SFDVKD. V lost 3 bases and J 5 bases, leaving 16 bases between the germline ends. The CDR3 runs to 16 residues. The CDR3 sequence is CATSDGGATNHNEQFF. The CDR3 DNA sequence: TGTGCCACCAGTGATGGAGGGGCCACAAATCACAATGAGCAGTTCTTC.

This clonotype turned up a few times. One end of the junction does not line up with germline, which may come from a read error. V is TRBV3-1 and J is TRBJ1-2; possibly TRBD1 for D (5 bases). Germline CDR1 reads LGHDT; CDR2 reads YNNKEL (reference sequence). The CDR3 sequence is 11 residues long. CDR3 nucleotides: TGTGCCAGCAGCTCCTACGGGACTGCCAACTTC. Protein product: CASSSYGTANF.

In this sample, this clonotype turned up a few times. In nucleotides, the CDR3 is TGCGCCAGCAGCCCCCCTAGCGGAGGGACCGGGGAGCTGTTTTTT. As protein: CASSPPSGGTGELFF. The chain joins TRBV5-1 to TRBJ2-2, with 7 positions matching TRBD2. The CDR3 loop spans 15 amino acids. Unmatched junction bases numbered 8, after V lost 4 bases and J lost 5 bases. The V gene's germline CDR1 is SGHRS and CDR2 YFSETQ.

J is TRBJ2-1 and V is TRBV20-1; 9 bases line up with TRBD2. This CDR3 has 17 amino acids. V trimming: 3 bases; J trimming: 4 bases; junction bases outside the gene matches: 13. Germline V CDR1 and CDR2: DFQATT, SNEGSKA (reference sequence). CDR3 coding DNA: TGCAGTGCTAGGGTAGCGGGAGTTGTCCCGGGATACAATGAGCAGTTCTTC. This gives the protein CSARVAGVVPGYNEQFF.

This chain connects TRBV4-1 to TRBJ2-5; TRBD2 matches 10 bases. The CDR3 is 16 residues long. V was clipped by 3 bases and J by 2 bases; unmatched bases: 6. CDR1 is MGHRA and CDR2 is YSYEKL in the germline V gene. The CDR3 coding sequence is TGCGCCAGCAGCCAGCCTAGCGGGGGCCTTCAAGAGACCCAGTACTTC. It encodes CASSQPSGGLQETQYF.

J is TRBJ2-2 and V is TRBV20-1, with 9 bases fitting TRBD1. This CDR3 has 13 residues. The germline gives CDR1 DFQATT, CDR2 SNEGSKA (reference sequence). After removal of 3 bases from V and 7 bases from J, the junction contained 3 bases not matched to a gene. In nucleotides, the CDR3 is TGCAGTGCTAGGCGGACAGGGGTCGGGGAGCTGTTTTTT. This gives the protein CSARRTGVGELFF.

V is TRBV11-2 and J is TRBJ2-3; TRBD1 matches 8 bases. Looked up from germline, CDR1 is SGHAT and CDR2 is FQNNGV. The CDR3 is 14 residues long. The V segment lost 4 bases and the J segment 2 bases; nucleotides outside the gene matches: 2. This CDR3 reads CASSSDRVTDTQYF. In nucleotides, the CDR3 is TGTGCCAGCAGCTCGGACAGGGTCACAGATACGCAGTATTTT.

This clonotype was seen many times. CDR3 in DNA: TGTGCCAGCAGTTTATCGGTACGGAATAATTCACCCCTCCACTTT. Its translation: CASSLSVRNNSPLHF. The genes are TRBV12-3 or TRBV12-4 and TRBJ1-6; D call uncertain. V shed 2 bases and J shed 5 bases, with 10 bases lying between them. The CDR3 totals 15 residues.

This clonotype was observed a handful of times. This chain joins TRBV7-9 and TRBJ2-7; tentative D call: TRBD2 (6 bases). Germline assignment: CDR1 SEHNR and CDR2 FQNEAQ (reference sequence). The CDR3 is 15 residues long. V was pared by 5 bases and J by 4 bases, with 18 bases between. The CDR3 nucleotides are TGTGCCAGCAGCAAAACCGGGACTTTGGGGTACGAGCAGTACTTC. Its translation: CASSKTGTLGYEQYF. Supplemented by reference TRBV7-9 and TRBJ2-7, the full variable domain reads DTGVSQNPRHKITKRGQNVTFRCDPISEHNRLYWYRQTLGQGPEFLTYFQNEAQLEKSRLLSDRFSAERPKGSFSTLEIQRTEQGDSAMYLCASSKTGTLGYEQYFGPGTRLTVT.

This clonotype turned up a few times. The V gene is TRBV5-1, the J gene TRBJ2-7; 9 bases map to TRBD1. Germline V gives CDR1 SGHRS, CDR2 YFSETQ. The CDR3 has 15 residues. V shed 2 bases, J shed 0 bases, and the junction held 3 bases outside the gene matches. CDR3 DNA: TGCGCCAGCAGCTTAGGGACAGGGAGCTCCTACGAGCAGTACTTC. It translates to CASSLGTGSSYEQYF.

The CDR3 nucleotides read TGTGCCAGCAGCTTCCTTGGGGTCGGAAACACCATATATTTT. Translation gives CASSFLGVGNTIYF. The genes are TRBV5-5 and TRBJ1-3; D remains unclear. Between the trimmed V and J ends, which lost 2 bases and 4 bases, there was a span of 10 bases. CDR3 length equals 14 residues. In germline, CDR1 is SGHKS, CDR2 YYEKEE (reference sequence).